Given below is one T cell receptor (beta chain) in context. Its antigen is still unknown. No clone much larger than this one lies a single base away; base qualities are absent. The germline V gene encodes CDR1 SGHDT and CDR2 YYEEEE. V is shortened by 2 bases, J by 0 bases, and the region joining them spans 6 bases. From cysteine to phenylalanine, the CDR3 is 14 amino acids long. Only the CDR3 DNA is retained, 42 bases long and in frame from the first base. The cohort consisted of approximately 690 healthy bone marrow donors. At the time of sampling, all cohort members were nominally healthy, though unrecorded immune exposures were likely present. The donor was CMV seropositive and belonged to the group of 250 to 350 seropositive cohort members. Every donor gave a peripheral blood sample, and the peripheral blood mononuclear cells from that sample were used for TCR beta sequencing. Genomic DNA extraction from the blood cell samples was performed with the Qiagen DNeasy Blood Extraction Kit.

The protocol used for the library was the immunoSEQ multiplex PCR assay. For the multiplex PCR, a mixture combining 60 forward primers for TCR Vbeta segments and 13 reverse primers for TCR Jbeta segments was used. The CDR3 region of rearranged TCR beta genes was amplified from genomic DNA by a multiplex PCR assay. The amplified TCR beta libraries were sequenced on the Illumina HiSeq System as 87-base-pair reads. On the study's bioinformatics: Across the 600 to 700 repertoires, a later analysis counted roughly 77 million unique TCR beta chains, around 11 million of which were shared by at least two donors. To remove PCR and sequencing errors, raw reads were error-corrected and collapsed into unique sequences using a nearest-neighbor algorithm that merged closely related sequences. To assign V, D and J gene segments, CDR3 sequences were aligned to IMGT reference sequences. For a sequence to be retained, a match of at least six nucleotides to both a V gene segment and a J gene segment was required. A rearrangement counted as productive if the CDR3 had no stop codons and remained in frame with V and J, and every other rearrangement counted as non-productive. CDR3 was defined according to IMGT convention as the region running from the second conserved V-encoded cysteine to the conserved J-encoded phenylalanine. In an earlier analysis of more than 550 of the donors, sequences lacking an unambiguous match to a single V gene segment were excluded. In an earlier analysis of several hundred of the donors, V segments were called functional above 56.7% productive rearrangements and were called segregating when the between-donor standard deviation exceeded 5%. To diagnose cytomegalovirus status from the catalog of TCR beta chain sequences, a statistical classification framework was built. In a later analysis, V and J genes were assigned by comparing TCR nucleotide sequences against IMGT/GENE-DB human TR gene sequences. In a later analysis, CDR3 sequences and most-parsimonious VDJ recombination scenarios were assigned using the TCRdist pipeline. In a later analysis, every TCR beta chain was defined by the combination of its CDR3 amino acid sequence and its V-gene family, and reads without a unique V-gene family were dropped. As a way to deal with suspected cross-contamination and a sequencing artifact, a later analysis dropped 500 to 700 nucleotide sequences that were highly shared and had low generation probability. In a later analysis, a clonal expansion index was calculated for each public chain from normalized within-repertoire ranks of inferred template counts. Generation probabilities in a later analysis came from a VDJ recombination model fitted to out-of-frame rearrangements, and those results were checked against IGoR. In a later analysis, TCR-TCR, TCR-HLA and TCR-CMV co-occurrence was scored with hypergeometric tests, and a repertoire-size bias correction was applied to TCR pairs. False discovery rates were estimated in a later analysis by permuting HLA or CMV assignments 20 times. In a later analysis, co-occurring TCRs were grouped using DBSCAN, and TCRdist sequence similarity was added for clustering within HLA-allele-positive subsets. Co-occurrence clustering excluded repertoires with fewer than 30,000 or more than 120,000 public chains, plus five with anomalous nucleotide sharing. TCRdb's version of the immuneACCESS table is confined to in-frame rearrangements and falls short of the full clone set. An unresolved V gene accounts for under half of the shortfall where checked; the remainder is of unknown origin. That table supplies the V and J calls and clone size; D and trimming were determined from the DNA. In all, the sample holds 60,000 to 90,000 clones, and 75% to 85% of those were seen once. The ten largest clones take up 15% to 20% of the sample.

This sample stems from a study of cytomegalovirus exposure and HLA in healthy donors (TCRdb year 2017). For the wider study: In an earlier analysis of 587 of the donors, around 290 Gb of sequence data and approximately 120 million unique TCR beta sequences from about 179 million T cells were reported. An early release covering 550 to 650 HLA-typed donors comprised approximately 290 gigabases of sequencing data and about 90 million unique TCR sequences. Among the roughly 410 genotyped donors, around 81% belonged to the genetic ancestry cluster associated with self-reported Caucasian donors. The study aimed to test whether signatures of past pathogen exposure could be identified by cataloging public T cell receptors. The study profiled the T cell repertoires of 550 to 700 subjects by immunosequencing and related them to cytomegalovirus serostatus. A separate validation cohort of roughly 130 different subjects was used in addition to the approximately 700-subject first cohort. To predict cytomegalovirus infection status, the study brought together high-throughput TCR immunosequencing, statistical association of individual TCRs with disease status, and machine learning. In a later analysis, previously published TCR beta repertoires from fewer than 750 donors were re-analyzed and high-resolution HLA genotyping was added so that TCR occurrence patterns could be studied. In the later analysis, no new phenotypic data were used to find candidate immune exposures; instead, reliance was placed on TCR beta sequences and their occurrence across donors. In an earlier analysis of 500 to 650 of the donors, high-throughput TCR beta sequencing was used to judge whether each TCR beta V gene segment behaved as functional or pseudogenic. Alongside the repertoire data, information on donor age, sex, ethnicity and CMV serostatus was compiled. Genome-wide SNP genotypes for about 65% of the 666 donors were used in a later genetic analysis, which treated that subset as a discovery cohort. Every repertoire in the discovery cohort had been generated on one and the same sequencing platform. HLA typing covered class I and class II loci at four-digit resolution. The number of donors typed differed by locus, with about 629-630 for A, B, C, DRB1 and DQB1, 522 for DQA1, under 610 for DPA1, and approximately 470 for DPB1. Because of strong linkage in the cohort, four to six DR-DQ haplotypes were treated as single units for association and clustering. On average, around 240,000 unique TCR beta nucleotide sequences were sequenced per donor among roughly 430 genotyped donors of the cohort, with roughly 18% of those sequences being non-productive. Summary of the overall study and its limitations: The sequencing pipeline was judged likely to have produced a cluster of highly shared sequence variants as a technical artifact. According to a later genetic analysis, donors in an Asian-associated ancestry cluster had fewer N-insertions in productive TCRs than the roughly 700-donor mean. The classifier was reported to diagnose cytomegalovirus status with high specificity and sensitivity in both the original cohort and the validation cohort. According to a later analysis, parvovirus B19, influenza, CMV and Epstein-Barr virus appeared linked to several top co-occurrence clusters. A total of roughly 160 TCR beta chains were listed by the study as associated with cytomegalovirus. It was suggested by the authors that the approach could potentially be generalized to other disease states and immunological phenotypes. A further reported finding was that TCR beta sequences accurately predicted the HLA-A and HLA-B alleles for most subjects in the first cohort. Three of the identified cytomegalovirus-associated TCR beta chains were confirmed in vitro to be specific for cytomegalovirus antigens. A later analysis found that most CMV-associated TCR beta chains appeared HLA-restricted, with HLA associations seemingly driven largely by CMV exposure. Because some donors lacked HLA typing at each locus, the association tests relied only on the typed subset. This cohort had only TCR beta chains sequenced, and the lack of alpha or paired-chain data limited which features could be detected. A later analysis associated 17,000 or so TCR beta sequences with specific HLA alleles at a false discovery rate of 0.05. In a later analysis, HLA-associated TCR beta chains showed more clonal expansion and lower generation probabilities than non-associated chains that were equally common. Some IMGT-functional V segments, including TRBV6-2 and TRBV6-3, could not be told apart with the 87-base-pair reads, so those segments were excluded. In a later genetic analysis, a missense DCLRE1C variant was associated with V-gene and J-gene trimming of TCR beta chains, and the association was replicated in an independent cohort. In an earlier analysis of some 640 of the donors, most TCR beta V segments were observed in productive rearrangements about 87% or about 30% of the time, broadly matching IMGT annotations. Linkage disequilibrium might explain the correlated functional status among segregating V segments, but an unknown experimental factor could not be excluded. For the cohort, immune exposure information was limited to CMV serostatus. In a later analysis, the rate of TCR association differed among HLA loci, with DRB1 alleles having the most associated TCRs and HLA-C alleles having the fewest. Across donors, most TCR sequences were observed very rarely, whereas some public TCRs were present in many individuals. Approximately 18 rarely observed V segments, including chromosome 9 orphons, were excluded from the earlier analysis of about 600 of the donors because counts were too low. Assigning TCR associations to individual alleles was difficult when HLA alleles, especially DR and DQ, strongly co-occurred. Presence/absence analyses assumed roughly uniform sequencing depth across donors, an assumption that may not hold.

This receptor chain uses TRBV5-6 and TRBJ1-3, and the D gene may be TRBD1, 5 bases matching. Sequencing used PBMCs. This TCR derives from a man aged 70-80 years in good health and CMV-seropositive. The CDR3 region reads CASSFTGSGNTIYF. The nucleotide sequence is TGTGCCAGCAGCTTCACAGGCTCTGGAAACACCATATATTTT.